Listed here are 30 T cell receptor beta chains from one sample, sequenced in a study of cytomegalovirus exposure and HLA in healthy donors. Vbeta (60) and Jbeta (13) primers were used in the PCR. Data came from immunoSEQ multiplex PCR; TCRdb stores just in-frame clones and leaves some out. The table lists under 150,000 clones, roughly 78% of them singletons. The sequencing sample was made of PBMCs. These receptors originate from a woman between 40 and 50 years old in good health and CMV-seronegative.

Here the CDR3 reads CASRTTGFEQYF. The CDR3 nucleotides read TGTGCCAGCAGGACCACAGGGTTCGAGCAGTACTTC. The chain joins TRBV28 to TRBJ2-5; perhaps TRBD1 as D (6 bases). The J call may be wrong; the DNA end is better matched by TRBJ2-7. The CDR3 is 12 residues long. Germline V CDR1 and CDR2: MDHEN, SYDVKM.

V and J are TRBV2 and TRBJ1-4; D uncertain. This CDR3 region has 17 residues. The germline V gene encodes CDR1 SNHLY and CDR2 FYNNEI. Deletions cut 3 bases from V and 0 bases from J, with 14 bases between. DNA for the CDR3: TGTGCCAGCAGTGAGGCACAGTCCAGCCCAACTAATGAAAAACTGTTTTTT. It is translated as CASSEAQSSPTNEKLFF.

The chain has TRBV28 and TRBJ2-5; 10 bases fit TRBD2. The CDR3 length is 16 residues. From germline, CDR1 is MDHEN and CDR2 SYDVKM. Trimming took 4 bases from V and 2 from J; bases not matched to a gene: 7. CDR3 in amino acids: CASSSGLAVRQETQYF. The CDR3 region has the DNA TGTGCCAGCAGTTCCGGACTAGCGGTTCGACAAGAGACCCAGTACTTC.

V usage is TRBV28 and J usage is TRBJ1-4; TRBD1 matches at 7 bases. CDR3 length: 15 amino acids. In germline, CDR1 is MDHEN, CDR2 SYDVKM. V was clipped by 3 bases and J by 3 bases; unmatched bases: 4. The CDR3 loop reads CASSLGTASNEKLFF. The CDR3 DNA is TGTGCCAGCAGTTTGGGGACAGCGTCTAATGAAAAACTGTTTTTT.

The DNA of the CDR3 is TGTGCCAGCAGCTCCGGGACAGGGGTTGAAAAACTGTTTTTT. Residues: CASSSGTGVEKLFF. This chain links TRBV5-6 with TRBJ1-4; 10 bases are a match to TRBD1. From germline, CDR1 is SGHDT and CDR2 YYEEEE. There are 14 residues in the CDR3. The V segment lost 3 bases and the J segment 7 bases; nucleotides outside the gene matches: 3.

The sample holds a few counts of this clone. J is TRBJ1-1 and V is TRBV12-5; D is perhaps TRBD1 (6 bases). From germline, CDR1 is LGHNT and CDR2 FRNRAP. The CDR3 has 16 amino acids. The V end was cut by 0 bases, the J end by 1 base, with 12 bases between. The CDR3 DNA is TGTGCTAGTGGTTTGGTCCCAGGGGTCGCGAACACTGAAGCTTTCTTT. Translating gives CASGLVPGVANTEAFF.

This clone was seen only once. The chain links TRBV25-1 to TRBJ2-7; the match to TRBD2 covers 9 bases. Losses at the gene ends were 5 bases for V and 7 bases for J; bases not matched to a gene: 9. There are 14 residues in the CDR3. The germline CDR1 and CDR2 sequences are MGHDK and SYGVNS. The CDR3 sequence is CASSYVAGASEQYF. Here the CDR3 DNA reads TGTGCCAGCAGTTACGTAGCGGGAGCGTCTGAGCAGTACTTC.

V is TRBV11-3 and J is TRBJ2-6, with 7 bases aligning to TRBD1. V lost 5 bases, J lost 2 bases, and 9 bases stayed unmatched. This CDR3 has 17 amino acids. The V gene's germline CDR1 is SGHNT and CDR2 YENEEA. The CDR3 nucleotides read TGTGCCAGCAGCCCGAGCGACAGGGCCCCTGGGGCCAACGTCCTGACTTTC. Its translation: CASSPSDRAPGANVLTF.

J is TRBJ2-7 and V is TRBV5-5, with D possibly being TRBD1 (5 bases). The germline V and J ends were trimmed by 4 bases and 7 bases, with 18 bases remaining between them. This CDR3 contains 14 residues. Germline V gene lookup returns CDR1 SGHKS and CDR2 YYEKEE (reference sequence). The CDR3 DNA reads TGTGCCAGCAGCGGGGTGGGGCAGCTGGGAGAGCAGTACTTC. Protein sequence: CASSGVGQLGEQYF. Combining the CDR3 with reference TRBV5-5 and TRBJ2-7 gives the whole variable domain DAGVTQSPTHLIKTRGQQVTLRCSPISGHKSVSWYQQVLGQGPQFIFQYYEKEERGRGNFPDRFSARQFPNYSSELNVNALLLGDSALYLCASSGVGQLGEQYFGPGTRLTVT.

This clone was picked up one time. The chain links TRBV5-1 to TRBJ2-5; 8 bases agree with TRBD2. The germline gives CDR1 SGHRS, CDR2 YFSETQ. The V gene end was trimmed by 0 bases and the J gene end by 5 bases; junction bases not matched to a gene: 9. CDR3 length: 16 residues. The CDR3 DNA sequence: TGCGCCAGCAGCTTGGAAGCGGGAGTTGCCCCCGAGACCCAGTACTTC. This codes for CASSLEAGVAPETQYF.

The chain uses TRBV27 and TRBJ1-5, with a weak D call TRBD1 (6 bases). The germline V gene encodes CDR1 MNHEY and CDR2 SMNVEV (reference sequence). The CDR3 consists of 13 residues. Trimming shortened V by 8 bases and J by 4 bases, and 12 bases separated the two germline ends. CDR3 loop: CASGYQGNQPQHF. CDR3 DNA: TGTGCCAGCGGTTATCAGGGGAATCAGCCCCAGCATTTT.

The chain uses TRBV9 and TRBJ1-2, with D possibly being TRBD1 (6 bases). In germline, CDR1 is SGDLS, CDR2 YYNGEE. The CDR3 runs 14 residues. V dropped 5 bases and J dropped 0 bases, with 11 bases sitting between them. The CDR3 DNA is TGTGCCAGCAGTTTGACAGGCTCTAACTATGGCTACACCTTC. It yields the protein CASSLTGSNYGYTF. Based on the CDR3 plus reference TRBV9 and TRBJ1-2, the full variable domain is DSGVTQTPKHLITATGQRVTLRCSPRSGDLSVYWYQQSLDQGLQFLIQYYNGEERAKGNILERFSAQQFPDLHSELNLSSLELGDSALYFCASSLTGSNYGYTFGSGTRLTVV.

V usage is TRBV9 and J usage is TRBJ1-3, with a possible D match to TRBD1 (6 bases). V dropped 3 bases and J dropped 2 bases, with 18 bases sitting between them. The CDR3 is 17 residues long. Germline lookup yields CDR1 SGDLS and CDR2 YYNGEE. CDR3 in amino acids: CASSATQNEGAGNTIYF. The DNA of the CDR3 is TGTGCCAGCAGCGCTACCCAAAATGAGGGGGCTGGAAACACCATATATTTT.

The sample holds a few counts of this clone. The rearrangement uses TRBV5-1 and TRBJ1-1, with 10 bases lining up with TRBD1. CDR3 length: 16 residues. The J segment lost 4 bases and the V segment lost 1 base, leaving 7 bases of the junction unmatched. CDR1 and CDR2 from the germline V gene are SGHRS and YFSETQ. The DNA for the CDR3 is TGCGCCAGCAGCTTGAGACAGGGGGCCCGTGGCACTGAAGCTTTCTTT. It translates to CASSLRQGARGTEAFF.

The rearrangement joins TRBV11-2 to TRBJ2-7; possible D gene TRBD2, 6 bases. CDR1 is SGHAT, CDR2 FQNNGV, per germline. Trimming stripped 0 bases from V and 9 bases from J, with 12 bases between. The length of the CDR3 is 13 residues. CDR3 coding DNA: TGTGCCAGCAGCTTAGAGCGGGGCTACCTGCAGTACTTC. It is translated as CASSLERGYLQYF.

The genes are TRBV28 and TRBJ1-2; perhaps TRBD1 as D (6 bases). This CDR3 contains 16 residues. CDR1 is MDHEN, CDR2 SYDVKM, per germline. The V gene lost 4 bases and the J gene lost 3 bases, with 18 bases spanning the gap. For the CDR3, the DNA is TGTGCCAGCAGTTCACCCAGGACGTGGGGGCACTATGGCTACACCTTC. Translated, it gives CASSSPRTWGHYGYTF.

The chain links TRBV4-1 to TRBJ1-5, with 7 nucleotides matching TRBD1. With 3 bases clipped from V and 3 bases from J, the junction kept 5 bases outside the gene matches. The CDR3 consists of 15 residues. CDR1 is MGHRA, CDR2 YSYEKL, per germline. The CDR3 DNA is TGCGCCAGCAGCCATGCGGGACAGATCAATCAGCCCCAGCATTTT. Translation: CASSHAGQINQPQHF.

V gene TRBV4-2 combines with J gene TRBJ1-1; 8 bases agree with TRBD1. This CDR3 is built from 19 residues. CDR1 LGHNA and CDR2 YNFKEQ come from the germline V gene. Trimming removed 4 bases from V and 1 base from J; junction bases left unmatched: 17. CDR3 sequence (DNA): TGTGCCAGCAGCCTACAGCCTGGACAGGGTCGGGCTAAGAACACTGAAGCTTTCTTT. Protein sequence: CASSLQPGQGRAKNTEAFF.

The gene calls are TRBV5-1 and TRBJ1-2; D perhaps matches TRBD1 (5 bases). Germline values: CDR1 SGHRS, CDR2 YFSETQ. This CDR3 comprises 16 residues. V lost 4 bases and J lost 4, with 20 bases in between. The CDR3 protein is CASSAAPVGAGYGYTF. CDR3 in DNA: TGCGCCAGCAGCGCCGCCCCAGTAGGGGCTGGCTATGGCTACACCTTC.

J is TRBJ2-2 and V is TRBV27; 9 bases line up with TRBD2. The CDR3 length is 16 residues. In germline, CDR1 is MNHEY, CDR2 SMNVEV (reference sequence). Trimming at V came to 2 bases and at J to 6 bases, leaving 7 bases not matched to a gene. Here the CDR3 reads CASSLPAGGPPGELFF. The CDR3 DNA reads TGTGCCAGCAGTTTACCTGCGGGAGGGCCCCCCGGGGAGCTGTTTTTT.

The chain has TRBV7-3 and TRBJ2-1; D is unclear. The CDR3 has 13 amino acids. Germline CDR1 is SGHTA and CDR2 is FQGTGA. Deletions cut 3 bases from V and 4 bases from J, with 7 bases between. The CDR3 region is CASSFERYNEQFF. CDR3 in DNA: TGTGCCAGCAGCTTCGAACGGTACAATGAGCAGTTCTTC.

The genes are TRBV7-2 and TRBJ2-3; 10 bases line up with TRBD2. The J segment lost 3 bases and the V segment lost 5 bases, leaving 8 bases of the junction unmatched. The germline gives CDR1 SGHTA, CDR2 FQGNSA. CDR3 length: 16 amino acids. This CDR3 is CASSRRPSGSTDTQYF. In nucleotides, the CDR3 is TGTGCCAGCAGCCGGAGGCCTAGCGGGAGTACAGATACGCAGTATTTT.

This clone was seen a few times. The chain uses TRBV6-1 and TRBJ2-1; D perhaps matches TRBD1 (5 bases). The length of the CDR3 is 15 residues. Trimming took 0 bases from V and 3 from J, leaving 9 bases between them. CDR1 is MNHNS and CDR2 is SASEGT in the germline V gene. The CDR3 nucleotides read TGTGCCAGCAGTGAAGCGGGGCAGAGCTACAATGAGCAGTTCTTC. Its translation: CASSEAGQSYNEQFF.

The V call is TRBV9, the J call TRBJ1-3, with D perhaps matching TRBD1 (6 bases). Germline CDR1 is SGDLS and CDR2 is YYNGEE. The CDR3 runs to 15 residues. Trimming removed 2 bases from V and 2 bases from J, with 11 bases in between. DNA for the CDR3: TGTGCCAGCAGCGTCCAGGGGCTGACTGGAAACACCATATATTTT. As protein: CASSVQGLTGNTIYF. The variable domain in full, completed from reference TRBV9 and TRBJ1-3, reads DSGVTQTPKHLITATGQRVTLRCSPRSGDLSVYWYQQSLDQGLQFLIQYYNGEERAKGNILERFSAQQFPDLHSELNLSSLELGDSALYFCASSVQGLTGNTIYFGEGSWLTVV.

The CDR3, as DNA: TGTGCCAGCAGCTTAGTACGGGCAGGGGAACAGTACTTC. Translated: CASSLVRAGEQYF. The rearrangement joins TRBV7-2 to TRBJ2-5; D might be TRBD1 (6 bases). Germline CDR1 SGHTA, CDR2 FQGNSA. The CDR3 has 13 amino acids. The germline V and J ends were trimmed by 1 base and 11 bases, with 14 bases remaining between them.

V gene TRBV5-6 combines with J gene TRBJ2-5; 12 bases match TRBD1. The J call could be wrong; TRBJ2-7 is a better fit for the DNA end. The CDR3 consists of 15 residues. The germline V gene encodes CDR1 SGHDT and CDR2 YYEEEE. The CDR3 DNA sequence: TGTGCCAGCAGCTCCCGGGACAGGGGGCTCTACGAGCAGTACTTC. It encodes CASSSRDRGLYEQYF.

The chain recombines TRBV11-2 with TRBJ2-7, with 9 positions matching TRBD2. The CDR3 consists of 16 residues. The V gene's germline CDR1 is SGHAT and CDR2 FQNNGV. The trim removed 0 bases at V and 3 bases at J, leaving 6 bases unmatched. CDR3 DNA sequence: TGTGCCAGCAGCTTAGATCTTGGTAGCGGGAGCTACGAGCAGTACTTC. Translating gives CASSLDLGSGSYEQYF.

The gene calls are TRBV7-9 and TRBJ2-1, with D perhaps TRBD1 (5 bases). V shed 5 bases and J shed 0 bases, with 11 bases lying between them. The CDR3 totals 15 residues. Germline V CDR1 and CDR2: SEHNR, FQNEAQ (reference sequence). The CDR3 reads CASSGAAHSYNEQFF. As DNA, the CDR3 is TGTGCCAGCAGCGGGGCGGCCCACTCCTACAATGAGCAGTTCTTC.

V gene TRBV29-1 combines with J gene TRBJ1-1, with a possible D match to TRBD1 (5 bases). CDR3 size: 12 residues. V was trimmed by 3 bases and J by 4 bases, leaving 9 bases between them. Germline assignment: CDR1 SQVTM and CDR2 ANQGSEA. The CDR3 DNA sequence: TGCAGCGTTGACAGGGCAAGCACTGAAGCTTTCTTT. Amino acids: CSVDRASTEAFF.

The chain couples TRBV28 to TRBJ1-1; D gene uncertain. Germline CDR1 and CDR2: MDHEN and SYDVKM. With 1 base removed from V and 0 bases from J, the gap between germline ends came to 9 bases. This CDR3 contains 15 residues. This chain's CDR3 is CASSLSPKLNTEAFF. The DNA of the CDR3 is TGTGCCAGCAGTTTATCGCCTAAGCTGAACACTGAAGCTTTCTTT.